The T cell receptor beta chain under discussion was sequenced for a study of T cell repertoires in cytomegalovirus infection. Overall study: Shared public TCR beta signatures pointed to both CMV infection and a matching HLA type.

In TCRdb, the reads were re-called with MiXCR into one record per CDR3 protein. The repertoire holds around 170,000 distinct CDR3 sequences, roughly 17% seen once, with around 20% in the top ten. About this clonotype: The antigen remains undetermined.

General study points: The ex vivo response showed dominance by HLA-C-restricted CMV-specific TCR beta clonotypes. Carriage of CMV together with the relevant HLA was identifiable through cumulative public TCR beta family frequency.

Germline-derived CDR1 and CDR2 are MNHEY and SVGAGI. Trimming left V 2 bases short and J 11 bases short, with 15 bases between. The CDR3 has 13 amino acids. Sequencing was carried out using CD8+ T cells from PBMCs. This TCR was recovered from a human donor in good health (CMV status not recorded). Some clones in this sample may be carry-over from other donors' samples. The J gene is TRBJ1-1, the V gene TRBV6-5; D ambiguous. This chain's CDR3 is CASSYVLRGFAFF. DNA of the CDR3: TGTGCCAGCAGTTACGTTTTACGAGGGTTTGCTTTCTTT.